The 27 T cell receptor beta chains given below trace back to one sample, sequenced in a study of blood T cell repertoires in COVID-19. Sequencing used immunoSEQ multiplex PCR; TCRdb keeps in-frame clones, though not all of them. The table has a few hundred thousand clones, around nine tenths seen once; the top ten hold about 1%. The sequenced sample consisted of peripheral blood. The receptor source for this set is a middle-aged woman who had recovered from COVID-19.

This chain links TRBV7-2 with TRBJ2-1, with no clear D. Germline V gene sequence: CDR1 SGHTA, CDR2 FQGNSA. CDR3 length equals 15 residues. Trimming removed 0 bases from V and 3 bases from J, with 9 bases in between. Written as DNA, the CDR3 is TGTGCCAGCAGCTTAGCGCTGGGCAGCTACAATGAGCAGTTCTTC. Its translation is CASSLALGSYNEQFF.

This chain connects TRBV30 to TRBJ1-1, with 9 bases matching TRBD1. The CDR3 is made up of 14 amino acids. V dropped 5 bases and J dropped 6; count of bases not matched to a gene: 10. CDR1 is GTSNPN and CDR2 is SVGIG in the germline V gene (reference sequence). The CDR3 bases are TGTGCCTGGGACAGGGGGACTGCATTCGCTGAAGCTTTCTTT. Translating gives CAWDRGTAFAEAFF. Together with reference TRBV30 and TRBJ1-1, the CDR3 gives the full variable domain: SQTIHQWPATLVQPVGSPLSLECTVEGTSNPNLYWYRQAAGRGLQLLFYSVGIGQISSEVPQNLSASRPQDRQFILSSKKLLLSDSGFYLCAWDRGTAFAEAFFGQGTRLTVV.

The CDR3, as DNA: TGTGCCAGCAGCGAGACTGATGGCTACACCTTC. It is translated as CASSETDGYTF. The genes are TRBV6-5 and TRBJ1-2; no reliable D call. CDR1 and CDR2 (germline): MNHEY, SVGAGI. The CDR3 consists of 11 residues. V was pared by 6 bases and J by 6 bases, with 8 bases between.

The chain carries TRBV7-9 and TRBJ2-7, with 7 nucleotides matching TRBD1. V was clipped by 5 bases and J by 5 bases; unmatched bases: 18. Germline V gene data show CDR1 as SEHNR and CDR2 as FQNEAQ (reference sequence). CDR3 size: 17 residues. In nucleotides, the CDR3 is TGTGCCAGCAGCCCCCGGTTTAAGGGGGCGCCGGTAGACGAGCAGTACTTC. Residues: CASSPRFKGAPVDEQYF.

This chain links TRBV19 with TRBJ2-2; tentative D call: TRBD2 (6 bases). This CDR3 comprises 13 residues. Germline V gene data show CDR1 as LNHDA and CDR2 as SQIVND (reference sequence). The CDR3 DNA follows: TGTGCAGCCGGAGGGCCGGGCACCGGGGAGCTGTTTTTT. Its protein product is CAAGGPGTGELFF.

There are a few counts of this clone. The chain joins TRBV25-1 to TRBJ1-2, with 10 bases fitting TRBD1. The J segment lost 4 bases and the V segment lost 6 bases, leaving 2 bases of the junction unmatched. Germline-derived CDR1 and CDR2 are MGHDK and SYGVNS. The CDR3 length is 13 residues. The CDR3 loop reads CASRGQGPYGYTF. DNA of the CDR3: TGTGCCAGCAGGGGACAGGGGCCCTATGGCTACACCTTC.

This clone was detected a few times. Here the CDR3 DNA reads TGTGCGGCAGGGGCTGGAAACACCATATATTTT. It translates to CAAGAGNTIYF. The chain recombines TRBV30 with TRBJ1-3; tentative D call: TRBD1 (6 bases). This CDR3 has 11 residues. The germline V gene encodes CDR1 GTSNPN and CDR2 SVGIG (reference sequence).

The V and J genes are TRBV7-2 and TRBJ2-7; 10 bases match TRBD2. The CDR3 totals 16 residues. CDR1 and CDR2 (germline): SGHTA, FQGNSA. J lost 6 bases, V lost 0 bases, and 8 bases had no gene match. The CDR3 DNA is TGTGCCAGCAGCTTAGCCCGCCCGGCTAGCGGGAGCGAGCAGTACTTC. This encodes CASSLARPASGSEQYF.

A few counts support this clone. Other DNA sequences in the same sample also yield this CDR3. V and J are TRBV6-5 and TRBJ1-5; D perhaps matches TRBD1 (5 bases). Between the trimmed V and J ends, which lost 6 bases and 2 bases, there was a span of 11 bases. Germline CDR1 is MNHEY and CDR2 is SVGAGI. The CDR3 extends over 14 amino acids. The CDR3 spells CASSPRGGNQPQHF. CDR3 nucleotides: TGTGCCAGCAGCCCCCGGGGGGGCAATCAGCCCCAGCATTTT.

This clone appeared a few times. The V and J genes are TRBV9 and TRBJ2-2; 9 bases align to TRBD2. V trimming: 3 bases; J trimming: 3 bases; junction bases outside the gene matches: 9. This CDR3 region has 17 residues. Per germline, CDR1 SGDLS and CDR2 YYNGEE. The CDR3: CASSASGTSKYTGELFF. Written as DNA, the CDR3 is TGTGCCAGCAGCGCGAGTGGGACTAGCAAGTACACCGGGGAGCTGTTTTTT.

The genes are TRBV19 and TRBJ1-2; D unclear. V shed 5 bases and J shed 0 bases, with 10 bases lying between them. The CDR3 is made up of 14 amino acids. The V gene's germline CDR1 is LNHDA and CDR2 SQIVND (reference sequence). The CDR3: CASSPPLTNYGYTF. The DNA for the CDR3 is TGTGCCAGTAGTCCCCCCCTAACTAACTATGGCTACACCTTC.

The CDR3 region is CATSAALGTGDSSNYGYTF. DNA for the CDR3: TGTGCCACCAGTGCGGCCCTCGGGACAGGGGACTCCTCTAACTATGGCTACACCTTC. The gene calls are TRBV24-1 and TRBJ1-2; 10 bases fit TRBD1. The V segment lost 5 bases and the J segment 0 bases; nucleotides outside the gene matches: 14. Germline CDR1 reads KGHDR; CDR2 reads SFDVKD. This CDR3 has 19 amino acids.

V gene TRBV30 combines with J gene TRBJ1-5; maybe TRBD1 (6 bases). Between the trimmed V and J ends, which lost 1 base and 0 bases, there was a span of 13 bases. The CDR3 loop spans 16 amino acids. Germline loops: CDR1 GTSNPN, CDR2 SVGIG (reference sequence). CDR3 sequence (DNA): TGTGCCTGGAGTGGGGGCGGGGGCTATAGCAATCAGCCCCAGCATTTT. Its protein product is CAWSGGGGYSNQPQHF.

This chain connects TRBV4-3 to TRBJ1-3, with 7 bases aligning to TRBD1. This CDR3 has 16 amino acids. V shed 1 base and J 3 bases; nucleotides not matched to a gene: 6. Germline assignment: CDR1 LGHNA and CDR2 YSLEER. CDR3 in amino acids: CASSQVGQGVGNTIYF. The DNA of the CDR3 is TGCGCCAGCAGCCAAGTCGGCCAGGGGGTTGGAAACACCATATATTTT.

The chain employs TRBV19 and TRBJ2-3; 10 positions match TRBD2. Germline V gene sequence: CDR1 LNHDA, CDR2 SQIVND (reference sequence). CDR3 length equals 15 residues. V lost 5 bases, J lost 5 bases, and 7 bases stayed unmatched. CDR3 region: CASSVTSGTGDTQYF. The DNA for the CDR3 is TGTGCCAGTAGTGTCACTAGCGGGACGGGAGATACGCAGTATTTT.

The chain carries TRBV6-6 and TRBJ2-4; 7 bases agree with TRBD2. Germline V gene lookup returns CDR1 MNHNY and CDR2 SVGAGI (reference sequence). J was trimmed by 2 bases and V by 8 bases; bases with no gene match: 6. This CDR3 is built from 14 residues. The CDR3 region is CASGEGGPKNIQYF. CDR3 in DNA: TGTGCCAGCGGGGAGGGCGGACCCAAAAACATTCAGTACTTC.

The chain is built from TRBV19 and TRBJ2-1, with a possible D match to TRBD2 (6 bases). From germline, CDR1 is LNHDA and CDR2 SQIVND (reference sequence). V dropped 3 bases and J dropped 2 bases, with 14 bases sitting between them. CDR3 length: 16 amino acids. CDR3 DNA sequence: TGTGCCAGTAGTATTGGCGGGGCGGGGCCCTACAATGAGCAGTTCTTC. Translated, it gives CASSIGGAGPYNEQFF.

The V and J genes are TRBV4-1 and TRBJ1-1; D is perhaps TRBD1 (5 bases). CDR3 length equals 15 residues. The germline gives CDR1 MGHRA, CDR2 YSYEKL. With 2 bases removed from V and 1 base from J, the gap between germline ends came to 11 bases. The CDR3 is CASSQWGGTNTEAFF. DNA for the CDR3: TGCGCCAGCAGCCAATGGGGCGGAACGAACACTGAAGCTTTCTTT.

The CDR3 region is CASRRGTEESKGWYTF. CDR3 in DNA: TGTGCCAGTAGACGCGGGACGGAGGAAAGCAAGGGGTGGTACACCTTC. The V gene is TRBV19, the J gene TRBJ1-2; the D gene is possibly TRBD1 (5 bases). Germline CDR1 LNHDA, CDR2 SQIVND (reference sequence). This CDR3 has 16 residues. The V and J ends lost 6 bases and 11 bases respectively, with 28 bases between them.

The gene calls are TRBV2 and TRBJ2-3; D possibly corresponds to TRBD2 (5 bases). The ends were cut back, 0 bases at V and 6 bases at J, with 13 bases in the middle. Germline V gives CDR1 SNHLY, CDR2 FYNNEI. This CDR3 is built from 15 residues. The CDR3 spells CASSEALRGGDTQYF. The DNA for the CDR3 is TGTGCCAGCAGTGAAGCGCTTCGGGGTGGGGATACGCAGTATTTT.

The chain's CDR3 is CASRGAGALRNTEAFF. The CDR3 DNA sequence: TGTGCCAGCAGGGGGGCAGGGGCCCTAAGGAACACTGAAGCTTTCTTT. The V gene is TRBV7-2, the J gene TRBJ1-1; D may be TRBD1 (6 bases). The CDR3 sequence is 16 residues long. Germline loops: CDR1 SGHTA, CDR2 FQGNSA. The V gene lost 6 bases and the J gene lost 1 base, with 18 bases spanning the gap.

In its sample, this clone was seen many times. V and J are TRBV28 and TRBJ1-4; D possibly corresponds to TRBD1 (6 bases). The ends were cut back, 11 bases at V and 7 bases at J, with 14 bases in the middle. Germline V gives CDR1 MDHEN, CDR2 SYDVKM. The CDR3 is made up of 12 amino acids. For the CDR3, the DNA is TGTGCCGCAGCCGACAGGTCTGAAAAACTGTTTTTT. The encoded protein is CAAADRSEKLFF.

V usage is TRBV7-8 and J usage is TRBJ2-1, with D perhaps matching TRBD2 (6 bases). Germline V lookup: CDR1 SGHVS, CDR2 FQNEAQ. Trimming cost V 5 bases and J 2 bases, with 16 bases left between them. The length of the CDR3 is 16 residues. CDR3 nucleotides: TGTGCCAGCAGCCCCCGGGCAGGCGGGACCTACAATGAGCAGTTCTTC. Translation gives CASSPRAGGTYNEQFF.

This clone appeared once. The rearrangement links TRBV2 to TRBJ1-2; tentatively, D is TRBD1 (5 bases). Trimming stripped 8 bases from V and 2 bases from J, with 15 bases between. The CDR3 loop spans 14 amino acids. CDR1 and CDR2 (germline): SNHLY, FYNNEI. DNA for the CDR3: TGTGCCAGCCGACAGACAGTGACAAACTATGGCTACACCTTC. As protein: CASRQTVTNYGYTF.

The chain recombines TRBV27 with TRBJ1-1; D is ambiguous. Germline V gene sequence: CDR1 MNHEY, CDR2 SMNVEV (reference sequence). CDR3 length: 15 amino acids. Trimming stripped 2 bases from V and 2 bases from J, with 12 bases between. The CDR3 loop reads CASSLPPVGNTEAFF. The CDR3 bases are TGTGCCAGCAGTTTACCCCCGGTTGGTAACACTGAAGCTTTCTTT.

In its sample, this clone was seen once. The chain recombines TRBV30 with TRBJ1-6; possible D gene TRBD1, 6 bases. CDR3 length equals 16 residues. Germline CDR1 and CDR2: GTSNPN and SVGIG (reference sequence). The ends were cut back, 0 bases at V and 5 bases at J, with 14 bases in the middle. In DNA form, the CDR3 reads TGTGCCTGGAGTGTACTGCCCAGGGGAGATAATTCACCCCTCCACTTT. This encodes CAWSVLPRGDNSPLHF.

The J gene is TRBJ2-5, the V gene TRBV9; weak D call: TRBD2 (7 bases). The CDR3 is made up of 18 amino acids. Germline values: CDR1 SGDLS, CDR2 YYNGEE. Trimming took off 2 bases at V and 5 bases at J, with 25 bases between the two ends. The CDR3 spells CASSVGGASTPSRETQYF. Written as DNA, the CDR3 is TGTGCCAGCAGCGTGGGGGGGGCTAGCACGCCTTCTAGGGAGACCCAGTACTTC.